Below are 7 T cell receptor beta chains sequenced from a single sample in a study of blood T cell repertoires in COVID-19. The data were produced by immunoSEQ multiplex PCR, yet TCRdb's version contains in-frame clones alone and is incomplete. The sample includes more than 200,000 clones, roughly 80% of them seen just once. Sequenced sample: peripheral blood. The receptors come from an elderly woman with COVID-19, enrolled during active disease.

In this sample, this clone turned up once. The chain couples TRBV15 to TRBJ2-2; D may be TRBD2 (5 bases). The germline CDR1 and CDR2 sequences are LNHNV and YYDKDF (reference sequence). Trimming shortened V by 5 bases and J by 7 bases, and 14 bases separated the two germline ends. The CDR3 length is 14 residues. The CDR3 loop reads CATSPLRDSGELFF. DNA for the CDR3: TGTGCCACCAGCCCCTTGAGGGATAGCGGGGAGCTGTTTTTT. Full variable domain (missing parts from reference TRBV15 and TRBJ2-2): DAMVIQNPRYQVTQFGKPVTLSCSQTLNHNVMYWYQQKSSQAPKLLFHYYDKDFNNEADTPDNFQSRRPNTSFCFLDIRSPGLGDTAMYLCATSPLRDSGELFFGEGSRLTVL.

The genes are TRBV7-2 and TRBJ1-1; the D is unclear. The CDR3 covers 13 residues. The germline V gene encodes CDR1 SGHTA and CDR2 FQGNSA. Trimming shortened V by 6 bases and J by 3 bases, and 11 bases separated the two germline ends. CDR3 DNA: TGTGCCAGCAGTTTGACGGGATACACTGAAGCTTTCTTT. It encodes CASSLTGYTEAFF.

The rearrangement links TRBV2 to TRBJ1-2, with no clear D. V gave up 8 bases and J gave up 7 bases, with 20 bases separating them. CDR1 is SNHLY, CDR2 FYNNEI, per germline. The CDR3 is made up of 14 amino acids. CDR3: CASGTSEGIGGYTF. The CDR3 nucleotides are TGTGCCAGCGGCACGTCCGAGGGAATTGGTGGCTACACCTTC.

CDR3 DNA sequence: TGCAGCGGATCAGAGAACACTGAAGCTTTCTTT. This gives the protein CSGSENTEAFF. The gene calls are TRBV29-1 and TRBJ1-1, with no clear D. Germline assignment: CDR1 SQVTM and CDR2 ANQGSEA. The V end was cut by 7 bases, the J end by 1 base, with 7 bases between. This CDR3 contains 11 residues.

CDR3 nucleotides: TGTGCCACCAGCAGGGGTCCAGGGAGGTCCGGGTACACCTTC. Translation: CATSRGPGRSGYTF. This sequence joins TRBV15 and TRBJ1-2; weak D call: TRBD1 (5 bases). Germline CDR1 is LNHNV and CDR2 is YYDKDF (reference sequence). This CDR3 comprises 14 residues. Trimming cost V 3 bases and J 11 bases, with 19 bases left between them.

V usage is TRBV19 and J usage is TRBJ1-5; D is unresolved. Per the germline V gene, CDR1 is LNHDA and CDR2 is SQIVND (reference sequence). The CDR3 is 15 residues long. V dropped 5 bases and J dropped 0 bases, with 11 bases sitting between them. CDR3 bases: TGTGCCAGTAGTGCGCAACAGATTAGCAATCAGCCCCAGCATTTT. Protein sequence: CASSAQQISNQPQHF. Supplemented by reference TRBV19 and TRBJ1-5, the full variable domain reads DGGITQSPKYLFRKEGQNVTLSCEQNLNHDAMYWYRQDPGQGLRLIYYSQIVNDFQKGDIAEGYSVSREKKESFPLTVTSAQKNPTAFYLCASSAQQISNQPQHFGDGTRLSIL.

The chain uses TRBV6-5 and TRBJ1-2; D may be TRBD1 (5 bases). Germline V gives CDR1 MNHEY, CDR2 SVGAGI. The CDR3 has 14 amino acids. The ends were cut back, 2 bases at V and 5 bases at J, with 12 bases in the middle. This CDR3 is CASSYRGPAYGYTF. The CDR3 DNA reads TGTGCCAGCAGTTACAGGGGCCCGGCTTATGGCTACACCTTC.